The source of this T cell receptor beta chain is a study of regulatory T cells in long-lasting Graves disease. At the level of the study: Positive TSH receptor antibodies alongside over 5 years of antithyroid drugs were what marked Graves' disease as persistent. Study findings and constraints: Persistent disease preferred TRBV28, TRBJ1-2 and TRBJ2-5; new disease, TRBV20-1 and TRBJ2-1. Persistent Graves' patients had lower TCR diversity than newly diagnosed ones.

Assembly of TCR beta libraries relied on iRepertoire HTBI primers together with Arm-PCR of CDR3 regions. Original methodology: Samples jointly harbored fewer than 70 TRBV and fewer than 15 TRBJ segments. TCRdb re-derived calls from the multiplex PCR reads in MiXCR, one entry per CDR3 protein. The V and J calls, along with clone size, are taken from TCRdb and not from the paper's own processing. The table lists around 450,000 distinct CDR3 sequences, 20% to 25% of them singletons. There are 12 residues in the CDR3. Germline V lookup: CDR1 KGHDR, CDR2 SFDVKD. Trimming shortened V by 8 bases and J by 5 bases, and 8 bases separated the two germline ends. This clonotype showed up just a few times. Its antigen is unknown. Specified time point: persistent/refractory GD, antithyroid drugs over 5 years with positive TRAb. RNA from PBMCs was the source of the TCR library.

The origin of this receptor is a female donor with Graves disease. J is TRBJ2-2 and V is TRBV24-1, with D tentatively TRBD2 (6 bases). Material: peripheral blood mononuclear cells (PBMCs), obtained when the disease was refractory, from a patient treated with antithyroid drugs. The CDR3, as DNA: TGTGCCACCAACGGACTAACCGGGGAGCTGTTTTTT. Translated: CATNGLTGELFF.